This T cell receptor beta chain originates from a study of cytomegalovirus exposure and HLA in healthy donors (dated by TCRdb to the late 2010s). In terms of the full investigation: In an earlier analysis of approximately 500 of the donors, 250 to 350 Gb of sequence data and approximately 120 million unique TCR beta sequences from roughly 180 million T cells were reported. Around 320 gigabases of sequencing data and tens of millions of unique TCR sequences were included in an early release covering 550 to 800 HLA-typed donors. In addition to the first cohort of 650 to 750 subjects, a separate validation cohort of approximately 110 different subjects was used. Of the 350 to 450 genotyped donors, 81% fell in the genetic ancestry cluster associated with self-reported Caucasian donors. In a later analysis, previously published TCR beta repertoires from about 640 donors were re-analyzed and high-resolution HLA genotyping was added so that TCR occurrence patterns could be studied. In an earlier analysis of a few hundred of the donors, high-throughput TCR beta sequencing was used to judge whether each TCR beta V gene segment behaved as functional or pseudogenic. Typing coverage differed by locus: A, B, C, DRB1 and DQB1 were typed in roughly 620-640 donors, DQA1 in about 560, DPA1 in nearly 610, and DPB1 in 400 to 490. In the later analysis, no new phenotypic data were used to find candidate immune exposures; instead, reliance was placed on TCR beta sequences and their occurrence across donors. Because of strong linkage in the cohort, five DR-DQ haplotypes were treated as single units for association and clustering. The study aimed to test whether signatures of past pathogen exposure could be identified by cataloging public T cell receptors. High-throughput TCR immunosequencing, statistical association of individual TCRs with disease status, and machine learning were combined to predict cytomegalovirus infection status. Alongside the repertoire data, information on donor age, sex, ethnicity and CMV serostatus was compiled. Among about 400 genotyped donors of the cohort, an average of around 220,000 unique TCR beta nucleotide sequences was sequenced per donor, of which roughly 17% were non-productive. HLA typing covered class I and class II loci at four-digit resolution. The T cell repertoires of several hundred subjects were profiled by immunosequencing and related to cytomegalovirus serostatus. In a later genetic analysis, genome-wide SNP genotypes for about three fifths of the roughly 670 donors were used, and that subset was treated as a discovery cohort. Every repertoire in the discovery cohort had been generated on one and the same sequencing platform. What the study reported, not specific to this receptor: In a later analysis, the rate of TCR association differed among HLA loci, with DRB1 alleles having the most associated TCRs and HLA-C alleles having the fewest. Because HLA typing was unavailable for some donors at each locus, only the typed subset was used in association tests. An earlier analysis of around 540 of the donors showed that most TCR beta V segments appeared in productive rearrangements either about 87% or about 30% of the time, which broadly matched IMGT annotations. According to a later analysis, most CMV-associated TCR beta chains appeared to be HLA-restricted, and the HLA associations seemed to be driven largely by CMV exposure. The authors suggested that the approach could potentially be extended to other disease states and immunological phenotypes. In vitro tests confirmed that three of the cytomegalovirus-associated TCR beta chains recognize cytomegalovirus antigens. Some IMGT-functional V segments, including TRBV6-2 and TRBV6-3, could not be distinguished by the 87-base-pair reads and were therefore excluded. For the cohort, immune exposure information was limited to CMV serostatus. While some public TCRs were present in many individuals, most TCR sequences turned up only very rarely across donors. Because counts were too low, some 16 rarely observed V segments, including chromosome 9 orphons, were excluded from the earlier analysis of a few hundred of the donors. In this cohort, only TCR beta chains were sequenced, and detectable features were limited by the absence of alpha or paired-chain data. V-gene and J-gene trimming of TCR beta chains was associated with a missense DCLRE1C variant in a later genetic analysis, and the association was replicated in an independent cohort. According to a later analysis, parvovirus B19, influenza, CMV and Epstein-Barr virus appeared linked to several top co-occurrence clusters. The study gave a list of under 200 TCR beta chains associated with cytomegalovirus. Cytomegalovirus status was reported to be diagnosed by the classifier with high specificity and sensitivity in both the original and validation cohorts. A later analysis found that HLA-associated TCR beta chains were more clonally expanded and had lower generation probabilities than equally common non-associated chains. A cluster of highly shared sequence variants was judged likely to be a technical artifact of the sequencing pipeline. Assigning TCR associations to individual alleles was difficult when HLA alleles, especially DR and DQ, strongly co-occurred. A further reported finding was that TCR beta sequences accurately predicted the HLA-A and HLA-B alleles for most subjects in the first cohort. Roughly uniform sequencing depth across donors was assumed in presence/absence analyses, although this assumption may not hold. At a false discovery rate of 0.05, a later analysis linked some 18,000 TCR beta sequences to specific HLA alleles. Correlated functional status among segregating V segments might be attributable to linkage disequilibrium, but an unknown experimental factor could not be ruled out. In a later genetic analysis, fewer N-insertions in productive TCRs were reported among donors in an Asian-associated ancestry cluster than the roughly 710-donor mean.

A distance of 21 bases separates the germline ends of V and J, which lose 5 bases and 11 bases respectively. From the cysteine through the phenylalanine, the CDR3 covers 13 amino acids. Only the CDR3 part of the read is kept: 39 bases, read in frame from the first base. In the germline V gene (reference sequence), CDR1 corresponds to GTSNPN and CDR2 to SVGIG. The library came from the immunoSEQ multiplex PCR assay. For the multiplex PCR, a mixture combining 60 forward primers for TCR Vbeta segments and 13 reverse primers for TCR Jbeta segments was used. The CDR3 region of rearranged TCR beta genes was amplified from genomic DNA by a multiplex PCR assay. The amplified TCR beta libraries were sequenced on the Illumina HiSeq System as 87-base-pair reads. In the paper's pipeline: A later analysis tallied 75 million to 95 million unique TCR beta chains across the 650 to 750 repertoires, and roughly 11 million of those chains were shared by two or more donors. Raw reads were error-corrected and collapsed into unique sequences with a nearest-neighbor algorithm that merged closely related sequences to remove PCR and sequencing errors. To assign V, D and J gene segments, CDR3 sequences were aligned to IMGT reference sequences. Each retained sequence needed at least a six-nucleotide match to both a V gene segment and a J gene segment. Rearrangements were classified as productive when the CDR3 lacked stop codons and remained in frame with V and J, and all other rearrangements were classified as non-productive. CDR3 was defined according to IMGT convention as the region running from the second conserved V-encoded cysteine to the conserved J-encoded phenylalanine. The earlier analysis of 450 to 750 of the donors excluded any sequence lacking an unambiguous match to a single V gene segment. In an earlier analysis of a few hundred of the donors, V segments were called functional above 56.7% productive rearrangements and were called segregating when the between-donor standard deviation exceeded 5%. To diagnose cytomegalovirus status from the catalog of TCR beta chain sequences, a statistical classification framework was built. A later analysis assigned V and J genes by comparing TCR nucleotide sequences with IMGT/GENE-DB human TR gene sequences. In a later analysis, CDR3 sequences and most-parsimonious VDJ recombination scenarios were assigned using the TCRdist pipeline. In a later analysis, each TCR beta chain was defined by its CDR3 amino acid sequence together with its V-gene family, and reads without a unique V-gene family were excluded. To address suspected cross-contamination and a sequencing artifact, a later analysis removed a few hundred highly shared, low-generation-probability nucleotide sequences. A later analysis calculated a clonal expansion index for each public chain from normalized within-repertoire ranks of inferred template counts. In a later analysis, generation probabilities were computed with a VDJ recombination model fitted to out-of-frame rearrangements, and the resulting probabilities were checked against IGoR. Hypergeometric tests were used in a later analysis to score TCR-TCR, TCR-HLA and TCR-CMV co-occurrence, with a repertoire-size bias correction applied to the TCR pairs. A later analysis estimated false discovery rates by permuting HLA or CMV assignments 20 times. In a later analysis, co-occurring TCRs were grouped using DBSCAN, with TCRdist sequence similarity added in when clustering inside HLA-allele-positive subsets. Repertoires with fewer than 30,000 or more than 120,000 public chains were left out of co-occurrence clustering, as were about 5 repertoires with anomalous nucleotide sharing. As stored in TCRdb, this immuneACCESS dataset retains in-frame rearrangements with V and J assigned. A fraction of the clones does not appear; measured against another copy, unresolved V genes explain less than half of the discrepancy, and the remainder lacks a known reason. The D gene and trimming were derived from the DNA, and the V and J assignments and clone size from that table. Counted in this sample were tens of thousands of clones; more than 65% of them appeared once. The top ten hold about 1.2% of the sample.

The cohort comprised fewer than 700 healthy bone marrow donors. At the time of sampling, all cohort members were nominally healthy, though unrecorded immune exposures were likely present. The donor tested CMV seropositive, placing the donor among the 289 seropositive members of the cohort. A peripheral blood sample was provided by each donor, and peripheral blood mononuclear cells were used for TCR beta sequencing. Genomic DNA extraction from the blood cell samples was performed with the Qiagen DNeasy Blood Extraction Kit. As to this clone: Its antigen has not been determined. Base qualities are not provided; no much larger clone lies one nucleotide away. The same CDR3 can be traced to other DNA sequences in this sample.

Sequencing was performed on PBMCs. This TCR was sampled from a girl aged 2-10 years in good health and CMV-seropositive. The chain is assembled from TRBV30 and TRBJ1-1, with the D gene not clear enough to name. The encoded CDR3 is CAWSLGQAVEAFF. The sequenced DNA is TGTGCCTGGTCCCTCGGCCAGGCTGTTGAGGCTTTCTTT.